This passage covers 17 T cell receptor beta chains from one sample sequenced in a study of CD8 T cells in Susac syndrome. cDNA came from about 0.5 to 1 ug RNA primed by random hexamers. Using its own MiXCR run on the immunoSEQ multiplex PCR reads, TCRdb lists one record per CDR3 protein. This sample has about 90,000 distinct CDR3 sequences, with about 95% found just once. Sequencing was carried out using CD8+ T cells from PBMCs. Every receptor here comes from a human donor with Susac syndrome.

CDR3 DNA: TGTGCCTGGGAGCCCGGCGTGGGCAGGGGGTTTACAGATACGCAGTATTTT. This gives the protein CAWEPGVGRGFTDTQYF. V and J are TRBV30 and TRBJ2-3, with TRBD1 identical over 7 bases. CDR3 length equals 17 residues. Per the germline V gene, CDR1 is GTSNPN and CDR2 is SVGIG (reference sequence). The junction had 17 bases not matched to a gene; V was cut back by 5 bases and J by 3 bases.

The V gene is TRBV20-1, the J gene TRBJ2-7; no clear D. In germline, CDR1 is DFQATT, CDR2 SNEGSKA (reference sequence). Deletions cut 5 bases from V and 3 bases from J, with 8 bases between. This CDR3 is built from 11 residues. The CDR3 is CSAPTNYEQYF. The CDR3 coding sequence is TGCAGTGCTCCGACAAACTACGAGCAGTACTTC.

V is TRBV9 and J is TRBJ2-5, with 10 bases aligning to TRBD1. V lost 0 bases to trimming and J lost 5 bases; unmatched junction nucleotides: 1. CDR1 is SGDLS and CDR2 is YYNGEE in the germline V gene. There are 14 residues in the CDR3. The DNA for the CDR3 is TGTGCCAGCAGCGTAGGGGGACAGGGGGAGACCCAGTACTTC. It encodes CASSVGGQGETQYF.

In nucleotides, the CDR3 is TGTGCCAGCAGGCGAGCGGGGGGGACAGATACGCAGTATTTT. Protein product: CASRRAGGTDTQYF. The V call is TRBV7-2, the J call TRBJ2-3, with TRBD2 matching over 10 bases. The CDR3 covers 14 residues. After removal of 6 bases from V and 3 bases from J, the junction contained 3 bases not matched to a gene. Germline loops: CDR1 SGHTA, CDR2 FQGNSA. Looking up the rest from reference TRBV7-2 and TRBJ2-3 gives the full variable domain: GAGVSQSPSNKVTEKGKDVELRCDPISGHTALYWYRQSLGQGLEFLIYFQGNSAPDKSGLPSDRFSAERTGGSVSTLTIQRTQQEDSAVYLCASRRAGGTDTQYFGPGTRLTVL.

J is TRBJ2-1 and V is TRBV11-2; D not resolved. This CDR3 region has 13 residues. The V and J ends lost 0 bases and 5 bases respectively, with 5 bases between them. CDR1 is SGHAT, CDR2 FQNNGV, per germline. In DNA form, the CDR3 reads TGTGCCAGCAGCTTAGATATTAACAATGAGCAGTTCTTC. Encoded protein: CASSLDINNEQFF.

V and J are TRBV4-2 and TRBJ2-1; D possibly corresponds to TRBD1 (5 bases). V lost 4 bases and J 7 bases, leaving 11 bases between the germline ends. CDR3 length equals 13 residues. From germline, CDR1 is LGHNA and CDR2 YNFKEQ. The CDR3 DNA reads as TGTGCCAGCAGCCTCCCAGGGCAGAATGAGCAGTTCTTC. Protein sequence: CASSLPGQNEQFF.

CDR3 residues: CAWSATGGLNEKLFF. The CDR3 region has the DNA TGTGCCTGGAGTGCTACAGGGGGCCTTAATGAAAAACTGTTTTTT. The chain combines TRBV30 with TRBJ1-4; TRBD1 aligns across 9 bases. Trimming cost V 1 base and J 4 bases; bases outside gene matches: 4. CDR3 length equals 15 residues. CDR1 and CDR2 from the germline V gene are GTSNPN and SVGIG (reference sequence).

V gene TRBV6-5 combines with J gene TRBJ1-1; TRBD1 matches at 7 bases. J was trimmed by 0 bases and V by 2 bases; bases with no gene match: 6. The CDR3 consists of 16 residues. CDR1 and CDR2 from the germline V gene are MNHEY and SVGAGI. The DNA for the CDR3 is TGTGCCAGCAGTTACGCGACAGGGCAAGTGAACACTGAAGCTTTCTTT. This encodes CASSYATGQVNTEAFF.

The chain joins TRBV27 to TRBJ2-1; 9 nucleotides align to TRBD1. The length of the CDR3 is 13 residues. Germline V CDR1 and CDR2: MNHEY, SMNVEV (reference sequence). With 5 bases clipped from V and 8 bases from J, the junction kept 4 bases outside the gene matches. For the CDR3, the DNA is TGTGCCAGCAGTCTCACAGGGGGCTATGAGCAGTTCTTC. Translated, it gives CASSLTGGYEQFF.

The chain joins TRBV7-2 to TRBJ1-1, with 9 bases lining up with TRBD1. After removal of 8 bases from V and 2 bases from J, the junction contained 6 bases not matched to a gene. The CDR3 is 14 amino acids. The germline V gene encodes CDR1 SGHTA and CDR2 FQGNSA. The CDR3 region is CASGRGQGNTEAFF. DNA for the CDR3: TGTGCCAGCGGGAGGGGACAGGGAAACACTGAAGCTTTCTTT.

Here the CDR3 reads CASGPFEQFF. Written as DNA, the CDR3 is TGTGCTAGTGGACCCTTTGAGCAGTTCTTC. The chain joins TRBV12-5 to TRBJ2-1; no reliable D call. The germline V and J ends were trimmed by 6 bases and 9 bases, with 6 bases remaining between them. The germline CDR1 and CDR2 sequences are LGHNT and FRNRAP. This CDR3 has 10 residues.

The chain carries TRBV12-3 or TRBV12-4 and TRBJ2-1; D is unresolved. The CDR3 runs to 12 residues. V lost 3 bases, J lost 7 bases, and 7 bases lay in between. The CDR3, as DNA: TGTGCCAGCAGTTTCCTGTCGAATGAGCAGTTCTTC. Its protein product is CASSFLSNEQFF.

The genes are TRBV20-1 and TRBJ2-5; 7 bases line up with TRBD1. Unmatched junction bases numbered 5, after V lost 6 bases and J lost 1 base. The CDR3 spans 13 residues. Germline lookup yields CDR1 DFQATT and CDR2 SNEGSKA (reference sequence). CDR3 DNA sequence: TGCAGTGCATATGGACAGGTCCAAGAGACCCAGTACTTC. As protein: CSAYGQVQETQYF.

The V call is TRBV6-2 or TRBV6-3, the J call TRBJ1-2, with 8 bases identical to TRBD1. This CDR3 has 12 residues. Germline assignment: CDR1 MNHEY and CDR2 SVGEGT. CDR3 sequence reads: CATTGEDYGYTF. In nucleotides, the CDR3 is TGTGCTACGACAGGGGAGGACTATGGCTACACCTTC.

The CDR3 DNA follows: TGTGCCAGCAGAGACGCCTCGGGATATCCCCAGCATTTT. As protein: CASRDASGYPQHF. The chain couples TRBV6-6 to TRBJ1-5; D is ambiguous. CDR1 and CDR2 (germline): MNHNY, SVGAGI (reference sequence). V lost 6 bases and J 10 bases, leaving 16 bases between the germline ends. The CDR3 runs 13 residues.

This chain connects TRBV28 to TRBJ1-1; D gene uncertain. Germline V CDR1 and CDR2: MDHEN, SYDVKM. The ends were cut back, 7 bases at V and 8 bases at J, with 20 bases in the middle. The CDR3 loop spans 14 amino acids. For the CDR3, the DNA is TGTGCCAGCACGTCCCCCGCCCCCGCCGTCGAAGCTTTCTTT. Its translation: CASTSPAPAVEAFF.

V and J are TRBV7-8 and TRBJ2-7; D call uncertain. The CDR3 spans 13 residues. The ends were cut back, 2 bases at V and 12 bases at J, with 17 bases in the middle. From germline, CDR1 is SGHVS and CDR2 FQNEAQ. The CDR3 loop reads CASSLMNSKFAYF. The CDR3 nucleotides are TGTGCCAGCAGCTTAATGAACAGCAAGTTTGCGTACTTC.